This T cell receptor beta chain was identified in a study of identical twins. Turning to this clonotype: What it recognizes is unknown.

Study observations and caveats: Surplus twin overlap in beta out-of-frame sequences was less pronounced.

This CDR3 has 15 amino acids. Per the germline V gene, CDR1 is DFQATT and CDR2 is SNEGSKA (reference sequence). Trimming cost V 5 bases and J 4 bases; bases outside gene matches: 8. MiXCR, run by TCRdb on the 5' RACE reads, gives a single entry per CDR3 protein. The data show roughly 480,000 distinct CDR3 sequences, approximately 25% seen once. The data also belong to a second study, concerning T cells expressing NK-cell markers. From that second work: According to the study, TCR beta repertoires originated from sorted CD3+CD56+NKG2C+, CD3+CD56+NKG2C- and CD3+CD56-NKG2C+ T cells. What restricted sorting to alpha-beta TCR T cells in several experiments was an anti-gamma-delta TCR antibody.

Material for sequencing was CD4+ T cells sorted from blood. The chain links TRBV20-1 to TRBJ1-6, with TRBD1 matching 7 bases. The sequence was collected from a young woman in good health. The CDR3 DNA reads TGCAGTGCTGATACAGGGGATCCTTATAATTCACCCCTCCACTTT. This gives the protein CSADTGDPYNSPLHF.